This T cell receptor (beta chain) was sequenced during a study of identical twins (dated by TCRdb to the mid-2010s). Regarding the study in general: The study deep-sequenced TCR alpha and beta repertoires from monozygotic twins, unrelated adults of various ages and cord blood to test whether fetal clonotypes persist. To rule out contamination, the twin experiments were replicated at different times with different library preparation protocols. The full study reports these points: Recombination models systematically underestimated out-of-frame TCR alpha sharing in monozygotic twins but agreed with sharing between unrelated individuals. Abundant cord blood beta clonotypes carried fewer insertions; young adult naive repertoires showed a weaker similar trend, while memory repertoires showed none. Compared with coincidental sharing between unrelated individuals, out-of-frame TCR alpha sequences shared between twins had an excess of sequences with low generation probability. Zero-insertion analyses could be partly confounded by invariant T cells such as MAIT and iNKT, though diverse VJ usage argued against such confounding for most clonotypes. Because the same donors could not be followed over many years, conclusions were based on cross-sectional statistical analysis. In beta out-of-frame sequences, excess twin sharing was weaker, because having fewer shared sequences lowered the signal-to-noise ratio.

All donors were healthy Caucasians. Three pairs of female monozygotic twins, all aged about 18 to 29 years, made up the twin cohort. The RNA used for TCR libraries was isolated from peripheral blood mononuclear cells. Trimming takes 3 bases from V and 1 base from J, and the germline ends sit 7 bases apart. Taken from the germline V gene, the CDR1 and CDR2 loops are SGHTS and YDEGEE. Measured from the cysteine to the phenylalanine, the CDR3 is 13 residues long. The DNA shown is the 39-base CDR3, in frame from base 1. There are many counts of this clonotype. Its antigen target is currently unknown. No much larger clone exists at a distance of one base, and base qualities are not known. The library was built by means of 5' RACE. The reads were generated on an Illumina HiSeq 2000. A universal primer binding site was added through template switching, and the final cDNA carried a unique molecular identifier so that TCR cDNA molecules could be counted accurately. Specific primers in the conserved constant-segment region were used to synthesize first-strand cDNA for the TCR alpha and beta chains. To control for contamination, each cDNA library was double barcoded with a SMART-Mk sample barcode plus Illumina barcodes. TruSeq adapter sequences, together with Illumina sample barcodes, were added in two successive PCR steps. Sequencing of the TCR alpha and beta cDNA libraries was done on the Illumina HiSeq platform using custom primers. Concerning the study's data processing: Unique molecular identifiers were extracted from raw reads with MiGEC, and CDR3 positions were determined with MiXCR. Recombination models were inferred per individual with the repgenHMM and IGoR tools using an EM algorithm. The analysis of shared clonotypes was done with the tcR package in R, with sharing normalized by the product of cloneset sizes. Out-of-frame nonproductive sequences were analyzed to study raw recombination free of thymic and clonal selection effects. TCRdb itself trimmed the public reads at Q25 with fastp, ran MiXCR and retained productive beta chains. Identical CDR3 proteins give one entry, which carries the most common genes and DNA. The authors' filters were not applied to this entry. This sample gives some 760,000 distinct CDR3 sequences in total; about 20% of them show up just once. The top ten clonotypes cover over 10% of the sample.

Another study also made use of these data, one on T cells expressing NK-cell markers. Looking at the second paper: About eight donors provided sorted CD3+CD56+NKG2C+, CD3+CD56+NKG2C- and CD3+CD56-NKG2C+ T-cell subsets, whose TCR beta-chain repertoires were profiled. Of the eight sequenced donors, seven were found to be HCMV-seropositive and one was found to be HCMV-seronegative. In several experiments an anti-gammadeltaTCR antibody was added to restrict sorting to alphabetaTCR-expressing T cells. In over five donors, the dominant CD3+CD56+NKG2C+ clonotypes were among the top 10 CD8+ clonotypes and accounted for about 1.0-7.0% of CD8+ T cells. Those dominant clonotypes were again the most abundant among CD3+CD56-NKG2C+ cells in several donors, at 28.3-60.1%. Whether the expanded NKG2C-expressing T cell clones were specific for HCMV antigens was left unclear. All eight donors whose samples were sequenced were randomly selected healthy volunteers, three of them men and five women. HCMV serostatus was determined by detecting HCMV-specific IgG in serum with a commercial ELISA kit. For 5 or 6 donors, unsorted PBMC were also used to sequence bulk peripheral blood T-cell repertoires. Reads were demultiplexed and grouped by UMI with MIGEC, and clonotypes were assembled and quantified with MiTCR. To exclude erroneous sequences, only TCR cDNA sequences supported by at least two reads were retained. The tcR package was used for downstream repertoire analysis, and clonotypes were matched across fractions by CDR3 nucleotide sequence plus V segment. VDJmatch was used to annotate antigen specificity against VDJdb, with one amino acid substitution allowed in CDR3.

This receptor was obtained from a woman between 18 and 30 years old in good health. The chain employs TRBV5-8 and TRBJ2-5; the D gene is possibly TRBD1 or TRBD2, each agreeing over 5 bases. Sequenced sample: PBMCs. The CDR3 has the sequence CASSWDAQETQYF. The DNA reads as follows: TGTGCCAGCAGCTGGGACGCCCAAGAGACCCAGTACTTC.